The source of this TCR beta chain is a study of shared T cell receptors in the human thymus. Trimming at V came to 0 bases and at J to 0 bases, leaving 9 bases not matched to a gene. Germline values: CDR1 SGDLS, CDR2 YYNGEE. The CDR3 contains 18 residues. Clones were read by immunoSEQ multiplex PCR, and TCRdb kept only the in-frame ones, dropping some. The repertoire has hundreds of thousands of clones, around 93% of them found once; the top ten carry around 0.018%. This sequence was found in a human donor. The J gene is TRBJ2-4, the V gene TRBV9; 7 nucleotides match TRBD2. The sequenced sample consisted of thymocytes. CDR3 sequence: CASSVGEGLTKAKNIQYF. Here the CDR3 DNA reads TGTGCCAGCAGCGTAGGGGAGGGCCTCACCAAAGCCAAAAACATTCAGTACTTC.